This T cell receptor beta chain emerged from a study of metastatic and nonmetastatic thyroid tumors. Deletions cut 6 bases from V and 4 bases from J, with 13 bases between. CDR1 is PRHDT and CDR2 is FYEKMQ in the germline V gene (reference sequence). The CDR3 is made up of 14 amino acids. Nobody among the patients had been given any treatment before thyroid surgery. Using MiXCR, TCRdb reanalyzed the PCR reads. The sample has about 23,000 clones, around a fifth seen once. This clone has only one observation. A much larger clone lies a single base off, so this may be a read error. The identical CDR3 is also encoded by other nucleotide sequences in the sample.

This sequence was found in a male donor with papillary thyroid cancer or a benign thyroid nodule (not recorded which). Some clones in this sample may be carry-over from other donors' samples. Sequencing used blood. V gene TRBV13 combines with J gene TRBJ2-4; TRBD1 might be the D (6 bases). The CDR3 region is CASSSGVAKNIQYF. The CDR3 DNA reads as TGTGCCAGCAGTTCAGGGGTAGCTAAAAACATTCAGTACTTC.